The next 30 T cell receptor beta chains were all read from a single sample in a study of metastatic and nonmetastatic thyroid tumors. TCRdb reassembled clones from the PCR reads with MiXCR. The sample has approximately 29,000 clones; roughly 15% are singletons. Treatment of any kind had been given to no patient before thyroid surgery. What was sequenced was blood. The receptor set was obtained from a female donor with papillary thyroid cancer or a benign thyroid nodule (not recorded which). Some clones in this sample may be carry-over from other donors' samples.

This clone was seen ten or more times. The rearrangement links TRBV4-1 to TRBJ2-4, with a weak D call TRBD1 (6 bases). This CDR3 comprises 15 residues. In germline, CDR1 is MGHRA, CDR2 YSYEKL. Trimming removed 0 bases at V and 6 bases at J, with 12 bases between. The CDR3 DNA follows: TGCGCCAGCAGCCAAGAGTTCTCAGGGGCAAACATTCAGTACTTC. As protein: CASSQEFSGANIQYF.

This clone was counted ten times or more. The sample holds other DNA sequences that translate to the same CDR3. V and J are TRBV2 and TRBJ2-5, with D perhaps TRBD1 or TRBD2 (5 bases each). The CDR3 is made up of 12 amino acids. V was clipped by 11 bases and J by 4 bases, with 14 bases between them. The germline CDR1 and CDR2 sequences are SNHLY and FYNNEI. CDR3 region: CARTRGGETQYF. CDR3 DNA: TGTGCCCGCACTAGGGGCGGAGAGACCCAGTACTTC.

The rearrangement links TRBV11-2 to TRBJ2-1; TRBD2 is a possible D gene (6 bases). The CDR3 runs 17 residues. CDR1 and CDR2 (germline): SGHAT, FQNNGV. V was trimmed by 2 bases and J by 3 bases, leaving 17 bases between them. DNA for the CDR3: TGTGCCAGCAGCTTATGGCTCCGCGGGATTGGCTACAATGAGCAGTTCTTC. Protein sequence: CASSLWLRGIGYNEQFF.

This clone was recorded many times. The chain uses TRBV24-1 and TRBJ2-5; a possible D gene is TRBD1 (5 bases). The germline V and J ends were trimmed by 6 bases and 5 bases, with 15 bases remaining between them. The CDR3 totals 14 residues. Looked up from germline, CDR1 is KGHDR and CDR2 is SFDVKD. The CDR3 DNA sequence: TGTGCCACCAGTAGTCAGGGCGGCGCCGAGACCCAGTACTTC. Translating it yields CATSSQGGAETQYF.

The rearrangement links TRBV6-1 to TRBJ2-7; perhaps D is TRBD1 or TRBD2 (5 bases each). The germline gives CDR1 MNHNS, CDR2 SASEGT. The length of the CDR3 is 15 residues. Trimming stripped 6 bases from V and 0 bases from J, with 15 bases between. The CDR3 region is CASSSGGGGSYEQYF. The CDR3 nucleotides read TGTGCCAGCAGCTCCGGCGGTGGGGGCTCCTACGAGCAGTACTTC.

This clone was seen repeatedly, ten times or more. The V gene is TRBV6-1, the J gene TRBJ2-5, with 8 bases fitting TRBD2. Unmatched junction bases numbered 2, after V lost 6 bases and J lost 2 bases. There are 13 residues in the CDR3. Germline V gene lookup returns CDR1 MNHNS and CDR2 SASEGT. In nucleotides, the CDR3 is TGTGCCAGCAGGGCGGGGGGTCAAGAGACCCAGTACTTC. This sequence encodes CASRAGGQETQYF.

This clone has at least ten counts. This rearrangement joins TRBV11-3 to TRBJ1-1; D remains unclear. The V end was cut by 8 bases, the J end by 0 bases, with 16 bases between. Germline CDR1 SGHNT, CDR2 YENEEA. The CDR3 is 15 amino acids. Here the CDR3 reads CASQQMREVNTEAFF. CDR3 nucleotide sequence: TGTGCCAGCCAGCAAATGAGGGAGGTGAACACTGAAGCTTTCTTT.

This clone was recorded at least ten times. The chain carries TRBV5-1 and TRBJ2-1; 9 bases align to TRBD1. The CDR3 extends over 15 amino acids. The germline CDR1 and CDR2 sequences are SGHRS and YFSETQ. The V segment lost 4 bases and the J segment 10 bases; nucleotides outside the gene matches: 12. CDR3 amino acids: CASSTAGTGSFEQFF. The CDR3 DNA reads TGCGCCAGCAGCACCGCCGGGACAGGGTCCTTCGAGCAGTTCTTC.

This clone is medium-sized within its sample. Written as DNA, the CDR3 is TGTGCCAGCAGCCAGAGGACGCGGCAGGTCTCCTACGAGCAGTACTTC. Its translation is CASSQRTRQVSYEQYF. V is TRBV11-2 and J is TRBJ2-7; D unresolved. The V gene's germline CDR1 is SGHAT and CDR2 FQNNGV. The CDR3 loop spans 16 amino acids. V lost 5 bases and J 0 bases, leaving 17 bases between the germline ends.

In this sample, this clone turned up many times. This rearrangement joins TRBV6-1 to TRBJ1-4; no firm D call. Germline V gives CDR1 MNHNS, CDR2 SASEGT. The V end lost 5 bases, the J end lost 7 bases, and 11 bases lay between the germline ends. This CDR3 has 13 amino acids. The CDR3 sequence is CASSTREAEKLFF. In DNA form, the CDR3 reads TGTGCCAGCAGTACCCGGGAGGCTGAAAAACTGTTTTTT.

This clone was recorded at least ten times. The chain employs TRBV3-1 and TRBJ2-7; D is unclear. V shed 4 bases and J shed 5 bases, with 15 bases lying between them. The germline gives CDR1 LGHDT, CDR2 YNNKEL (reference sequence). This CDR3 contains 14 residues. The CDR3 DNA reads TGTGCCAGCAGCCCCAGTGTACTATTCGACGAGCAGTACTTC. Encoded protein: CASSPSVLFDEQYF.

By frequency in the sample, this clone is medium-sized. The rearrangement joins TRBV11-2 to TRBJ2-7; D not resolved. The CDR3 runs 13 residues. Trimming removed 3 bases from V and 3 bases from J, with 9 bases in between. CDR1 is SGHAT and CDR2 is FQNNGV in the germline V gene. CDR3: CASSFGRIYEQYF. The CDR3 region has the DNA TGTGCCAGCAGCTTCGGGCGGATCTACGAGCAGTACTTC.

This clone occurred once. The chain has TRBV20-1 and TRBJ1-2; a possible D gene is TRBD1 (6 bases). V was trimmed by 7 bases and J by 2 bases, leaving 14 bases between them. The CDR3 covers 13 residues. From germline, CDR1 is DFQATT and CDR2 SNEGSKA (reference sequence). Here the CDR3 reads CSVPPGTNYGYTF. CDR3 nucleotide sequence: TGCAGTGTACCTCCCGGGACAAACTATGGCTACACCTTC.

This clone appeared a few times. The rearrangement links TRBV6-1 to TRBJ1-1; D remains unclear. CDR1 is MNHNS, CDR2 SASEGT, per germline. The germline V and J ends were trimmed by 8 bases and 1 base, with 14 bases remaining between them. The CDR3 loop spans 14 amino acids. The CDR3 spells CASRRTSENTEAFF. The CDR3 nucleotides are TGTGCCAGCCGCCGTACTAGTGAGAACACTGAAGCTTTCTTT.

This clone was seen at least ten times. The chain combines TRBV29-1 with TRBJ2-7; no firm D call. Germline lookup yields CDR1 SQVTM and CDR2 ANQGSEA. CDR3 length equals 13 residues. Trimming shortened V by 4 bases and J by 2 bases, and 12 bases separated the two germline ends. CDR3 coding DNA: TGCAGCGTTGTAGGCGAACCAACCTACGAGCAGTACTTC. Protein sequence: CSVVGEPTYEQYF.

This clone came up many times. The junction shows a germline mismatch at one end, possibly a read error. The gene calls are TRBV5-1 and TRBJ2-7, with 9 positions matching TRBD2. The CDR3 totals 16 residues. The germline gives CDR1 SGHRS, CDR2 YFSETQ. The CDR3 protein is CASSLVAAGGFYEQYF. CDR3 nucleotides: TGCGCCAGCAGCTTGGTTGCAGCGGGAGGATTCTACGAGCAGTACTTT.

This clone has ten or more counts. The rearrangement uses TRBV5-4 and TRBJ2-1, with D possibly being TRBD1 (6 bases). The CDR3 covers 13 residues. Per the germline V gene, CDR1 is SGHNT and CDR2 is YYREEE (reference sequence). Between the trimmed V and J ends, which lost 4 bases and 9 bases, there was a span of 14 bases. Written as DNA, the CDR3 is TGTGCCAGCAGCCGCCAGGGGATAAGTGAGCAGTTCTTC. Encoded protein: CASSRQGISEQFF.

At least ten counts were recorded for this clone. The V call is TRBV19, the J call TRBJ2-3; D uncertain. V was clipped by 3 bases and J by 7 bases, with 17 bases between them. The CDR3 totals 15 residues. Germline-derived CDR1 and CDR2 are LNHDA and SQIVND (reference sequence). The CDR3 region is CASSIRVSPYNTQYF. The DNA for the CDR3 is TGTGCCAGTAGTATCCGAGTTAGCCCCTATAATACGCAGTATTTT.

This clone has just a few counts. This chain links TRBV10-3 with TRBJ2-7, with 9 bases matching TRBD1. V lost 0 bases to trimming and J lost 4 bases; unmatched junction nucleotides: 4. This CDR3 contains 15 residues. Per the germline V gene, CDR1 is ENHRY and CDR2 is SYGVKD. The CDR3 DNA is TGTGCCATCAGTGAGTCGGGACAGGGAATGTACGAGCAGTACTTC. This codes for CAISESGQGMYEQYF.

About this clone: Other DNA sequences in this sample translate to the same CDR3. The gene calls are TRBV6-1 and TRBJ2-3, with TRBD1 matching over 7 bases. V gave up 5 bases and J gave up 4 bases; unmatched junction bases: 9. The germline V gene encodes CDR1 MNHNS and CDR2 SASEGT. This CDR3 contains 15 residues. The CDR3 spells CASSRQGALSDTQYF. For the CDR3, the DNA is TGTGCCAGCAGTCGACAGGGTGCTTTGTCAGATACGCAGTATTTT.

This clone has a count of ten or more. This may be a read error, as it is one base from a much larger clone. The sample holds other DNA sequences that translate to the same CDR3. This CDR3 reads CAISEGGAAQETQYF. In DNA, the CDR3 is TGTGCCATCAGTGAGGGGGGGGCGGCACAGGAGACCCAGTACTTC. The chain joins TRBV10-3 to TRBJ2-5; maybe TRBD2 (7 bases). The germline V and J ends were trimmed by 2 bases and 5 bases, with 15 bases remaining between them. The CDR3 spans 15 residues. Germline V gene lookup returns CDR1 ENHRY and CDR2 SYGVKD.

This clone was observed many times. The rearrangement links TRBV20-1 to TRBJ2-5; 16 bases match TRBD2. There are 16 residues in the CDR3. CDR1 and CDR2 (germline): DFQATT, SNEGSKA (reference sequence). With V trimmed by 6 bases and J by 5 bases, 9 bases remained unmatched. The CDR3 DNA reads TGCAGTGCGGGACTAGCGGGAGGGGGGGTTCGCGAGACCCAGTACTTC. This encodes CSAGLAGGGVRETQYF.

CDR3 nucleotides: TGCAGTGCTAGAGGGATGAGCGGGGCAACCTACGAGCAGTACTTC. It specifies CSARGMSGATYEQYF. The chain recombines TRBV20-1 with TRBJ2-7, with TRBD2 matching over 7 bases. Trimming at V came to 1 base and at J to 2 bases, leaving 8 bases not matched to a gene. Germline V gene lookup returns CDR1 DFQATT and CDR2 SNEGSKA (reference sequence). The CDR3 loop spans 15 amino acids.

At least ten counts were recorded for this clone. Given a much more abundant clone one base away, this may be a read error. The final CDR3 position lacks the conserved phenylalanine or tryptophan, pointing to a likely read error. The V call is TRBV6-1, the J call TRBJ1-2; TRBD1 matches 7 bases. Germline V gene data show CDR1 as MNHNS and CDR2 as SASEGT. Losses at the gene ends were 3 bases for V and 6 bases for J; bases not matched to a gene: 10. This CDR3 is 15 amino acids long. The CDR3 DNA follows: TGTGCCAGCAGTGAGTCCAGGGGGGGGTATAATGGCTACACCCTC. It is translated as CASSESRGGYNGYTL.

This clone was recorded many times. The genes are TRBV2 and TRBJ2-1; 10 bases are shared with TRBD2. Germline assignment: CDR1 SNHLY and CDR2 FYNNEI. Germline trimming cut 7 bases from V and 7 bases from J; bases unmatched to any gene: 7. This CDR3 spans 14 amino acids. CDR3 amino acids: CASMSGRAINEQFF. CDR3 coding DNA: TGTGCCAGCATGAGCGGGAGGGCCATTAATGAGCAGTTCTTC. The complete variable domain, with remaining parts taken from reference TRBV2 and TRBJ2-1, reads EPEVTQTPSHQVTQMGQEVILRCVPISNHLYFYWYRQILGQKVEFLVSFYNNEISEKSEIFDDQFSVERPDGSNFTLKIRSTKLEDSAMYFCASMSGRAINEQFFGPGTRLTVL.

This clone was observed at least ten times. The V gene is TRBV7-8, the J gene TRBJ1-5; possible D gene TRBD1, 6 bases. The CDR3 sequence is 16 residues long. V was shortened by 5 bases and J by 2 bases, with 16 bases between the two germline ends. Germline values: CDR1 SGHVS, CDR2 FQNEAQ. The CDR3 protein is CASSPVAGGGNQPQHF. As DNA, the CDR3 is TGTGCCAGCAGCCCGGTGGCCGGGGGCGGCAATCAGCCCCAGCATTTT.

This clone was seen ten or more times. The CDR3 nucleotides read TGTGCCAGCAGTGAACTGAGCGGATGGGGGGGGACCCAGTACTTC. Translation: CASSELSGWGGTQYF. The rearrangement joins TRBV6-1 to TRBJ2-5, with 7 bases matching TRBD2. The CDR3 has 15 residues. CDR1 is MNHNS, CDR2 SASEGT, per germline. V lost 2 bases, J lost 7 bases, and 10 bases stayed unmatched.

This clone came up many times. This sequence joins TRBV27 and TRBJ2-1; TRBD2 aligns across 8 bases. This CDR3 comprises 18 residues. The germline V gene encodes CDR1 MNHEY and CDR2 SMNVEV (reference sequence). V lost 3 bases and J lost 2; bases outside the gene matches: 12. The CDR3 sequence is CASSFFGASGLAYNEQFF. The CDR3 DNA sequence: TGTGCCAGCAGTTTCTTCGGGGCCTCGGGACTAGCCTACAATGAGCAGTTCTTC.

This clone appeared many times. The genes are TRBV19 and TRBJ2-7; D is uncertain. Germline lookup yields CDR1 LNHDA and CDR2 SQIVND (reference sequence). V shed 4 bases and J shed 2 bases, with 9 bases lying between them. The CDR3 sequence is 13 residues long. For the CDR3, the DNA is TGTGCCAGTAGTAATCCTACCGCCTACGAGCAGTACTTC. Protein product: CASSNPTAYEQYF.

Many counts were recorded for this clone. The chain is built from TRBV9 and TRBJ2-1; D gene unclear. The CDR3 is 13 amino acids. Germline CDR1 is SGDLS and CDR2 is YYNGEE. V was cut by 4 bases and J by 10 bases, with 15 bases left in between. The DNA for the CDR3 is TGTGCCAGCAGCTCCCCCTGGGGTAGGGAGCAGTTCTTC. It yields the protein CASSSPWGREQFF.